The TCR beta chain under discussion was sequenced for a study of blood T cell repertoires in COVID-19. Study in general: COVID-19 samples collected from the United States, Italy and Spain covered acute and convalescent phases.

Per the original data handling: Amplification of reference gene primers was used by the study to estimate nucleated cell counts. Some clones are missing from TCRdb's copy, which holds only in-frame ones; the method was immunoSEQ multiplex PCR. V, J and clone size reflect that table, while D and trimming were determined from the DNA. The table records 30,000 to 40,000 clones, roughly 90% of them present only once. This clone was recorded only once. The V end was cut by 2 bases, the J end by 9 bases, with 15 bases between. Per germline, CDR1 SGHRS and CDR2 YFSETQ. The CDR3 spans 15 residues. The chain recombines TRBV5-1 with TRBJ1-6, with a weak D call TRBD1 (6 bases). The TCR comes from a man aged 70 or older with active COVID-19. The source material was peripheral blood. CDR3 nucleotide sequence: TGCGCCAGCAGCTTAGAGGGGGGGTCGAGTTCACCCCTCCACTTT. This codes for CASSLEGGSSSPLHF.